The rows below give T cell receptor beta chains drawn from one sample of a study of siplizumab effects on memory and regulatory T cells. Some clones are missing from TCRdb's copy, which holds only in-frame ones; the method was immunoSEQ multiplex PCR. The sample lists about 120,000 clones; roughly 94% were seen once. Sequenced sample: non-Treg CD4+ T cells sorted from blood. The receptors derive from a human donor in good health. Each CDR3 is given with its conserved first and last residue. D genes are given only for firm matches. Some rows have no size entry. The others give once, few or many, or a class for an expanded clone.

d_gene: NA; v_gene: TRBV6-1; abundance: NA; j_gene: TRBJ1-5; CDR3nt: TGTGCCAGCACCCACAGAAATCAGCCCCAGCATTTT; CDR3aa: CASTHRNQPQHF
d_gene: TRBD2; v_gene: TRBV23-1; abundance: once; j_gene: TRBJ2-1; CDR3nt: TGCGCCAGCAGTCAATTCAAAAGCGGGAGAGGGTCCAATGAGCAGTTCTTC; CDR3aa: CASSQFKSGRGSNEQFF
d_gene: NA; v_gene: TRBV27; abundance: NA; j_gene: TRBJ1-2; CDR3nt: TGTGCCAGCAGTCACCATCCTCCCCAGGGACCTGGCTACACCTTC; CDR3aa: CASSHHPPQGPGYTF
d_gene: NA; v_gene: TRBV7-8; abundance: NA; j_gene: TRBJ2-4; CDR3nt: TGTGCCAGCAGCTTAAGGGACTCAGGGGGGAATGTCAAAAACATTCAGTACTTC; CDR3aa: CASSLRDSGGNVKNIQYF
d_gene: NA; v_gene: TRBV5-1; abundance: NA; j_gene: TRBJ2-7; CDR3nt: TGCGCCAGCAGCTTGGGTAGCGAGACTTACGAGCAGTACTTC; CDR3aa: CASSLGSETYEQYF
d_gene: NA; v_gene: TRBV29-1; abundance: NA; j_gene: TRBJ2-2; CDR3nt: TGCAGCGTTGCCAGTTACCCAAGATACAGGGACACCGGGGAGCTGTTTTTT; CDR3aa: CSVASYPRYRDTGELFF
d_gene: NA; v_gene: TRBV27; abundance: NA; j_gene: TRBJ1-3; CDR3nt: TGTGCCACCCCTCGGGACACCGCTGGAAACACCATATATTTT; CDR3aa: CATPRDTAGNTIYF
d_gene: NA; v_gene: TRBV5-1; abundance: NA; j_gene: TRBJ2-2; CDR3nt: TGCGCCAGCAGCTTAGGTGTTGGGGAGCTGTTTTTT; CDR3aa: CASSLGVGELFF
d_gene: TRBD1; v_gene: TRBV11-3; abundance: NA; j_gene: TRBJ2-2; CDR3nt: TGTGCCAGCAGCTTAGATCTAGGCTTGGACAGGTCGAACACCGGGGAGCTGTTTTTT; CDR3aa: CASSLDLGLDRSNTGELFF
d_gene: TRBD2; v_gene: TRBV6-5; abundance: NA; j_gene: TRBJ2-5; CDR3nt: TGTGCCAGCAGAGTTAGCGGGGGGCAGACCCAGTACTTC; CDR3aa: CASRVSGGQTQYF
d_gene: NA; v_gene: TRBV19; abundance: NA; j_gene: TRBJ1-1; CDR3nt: TGTGCCAGTAGCCTCCTGAGACCCCTAAAGGCAAGAAACACTGAAGCTTTCTTT; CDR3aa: CASSLLRPLKARNTEAFF
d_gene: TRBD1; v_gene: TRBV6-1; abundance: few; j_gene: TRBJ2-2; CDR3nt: TGTGCCAGCAGTCAAACAGGGGCGAACACCGGGGAGCTGTTTTTT; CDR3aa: CASSQTGANTGELFF
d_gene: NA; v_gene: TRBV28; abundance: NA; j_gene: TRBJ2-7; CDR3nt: NA; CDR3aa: CASSFLAGNYEQYF
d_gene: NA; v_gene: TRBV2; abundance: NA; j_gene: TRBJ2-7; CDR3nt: TGTGCCAGCAGCCTGCTGGGCGAGCAGTACTTC; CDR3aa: CASSLLGEQYF
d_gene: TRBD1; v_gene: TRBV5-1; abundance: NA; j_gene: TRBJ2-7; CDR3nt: TGCGCCAGCAGCAAGGGGACAGGGTACGAGCAGTACTTC; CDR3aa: CASSKGTGYEQYF
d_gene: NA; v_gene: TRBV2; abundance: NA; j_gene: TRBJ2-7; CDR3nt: TGTGCCAGCAGTGAATTAGTGGGGTTTTTCGGCGAGCAGTACTTC; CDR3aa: CASSELVGFFGEQYF
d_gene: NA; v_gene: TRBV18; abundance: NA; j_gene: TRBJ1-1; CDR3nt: TGTGCCAGCTCACCGACAGAGGAGCTTGAAGCTTTCTTT; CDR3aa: CASSPTEELEAFF
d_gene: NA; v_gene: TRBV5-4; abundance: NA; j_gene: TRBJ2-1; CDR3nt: TGTGCCAGCAGCTTGGAAGGGAGCTCCTACAATGAGCAGTTCTTC; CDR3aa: CASSLEGSSYNEQFF
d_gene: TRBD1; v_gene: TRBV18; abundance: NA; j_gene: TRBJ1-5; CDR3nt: TGTGCCAGCTCACCCCCCGGGGGACAGGGGGCGGGTCAGCCCCAGCATTTT; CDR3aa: CASSPPGGQGAGQPQHF
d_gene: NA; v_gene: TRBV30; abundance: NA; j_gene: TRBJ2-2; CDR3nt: TGTGCCTGGAGCCAGATAGGGGAGCTGTTTTTT; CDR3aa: CAWSQIGELFF